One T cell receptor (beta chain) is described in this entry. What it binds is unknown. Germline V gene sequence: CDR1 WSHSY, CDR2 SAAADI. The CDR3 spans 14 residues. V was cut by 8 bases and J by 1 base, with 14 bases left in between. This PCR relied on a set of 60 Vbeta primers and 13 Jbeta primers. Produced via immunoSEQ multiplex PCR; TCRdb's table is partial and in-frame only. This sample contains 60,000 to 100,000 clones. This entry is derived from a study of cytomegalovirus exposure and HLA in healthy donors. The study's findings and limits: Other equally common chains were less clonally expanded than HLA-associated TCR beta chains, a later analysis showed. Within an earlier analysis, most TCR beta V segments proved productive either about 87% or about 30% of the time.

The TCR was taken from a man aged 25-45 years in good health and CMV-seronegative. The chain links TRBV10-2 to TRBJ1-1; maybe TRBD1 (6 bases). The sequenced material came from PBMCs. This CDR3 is CASENRDENTEAFF. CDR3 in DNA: TGCGCCAGCGAAAACAGGGACGAGAACACTGAAGCTTTCTTT.